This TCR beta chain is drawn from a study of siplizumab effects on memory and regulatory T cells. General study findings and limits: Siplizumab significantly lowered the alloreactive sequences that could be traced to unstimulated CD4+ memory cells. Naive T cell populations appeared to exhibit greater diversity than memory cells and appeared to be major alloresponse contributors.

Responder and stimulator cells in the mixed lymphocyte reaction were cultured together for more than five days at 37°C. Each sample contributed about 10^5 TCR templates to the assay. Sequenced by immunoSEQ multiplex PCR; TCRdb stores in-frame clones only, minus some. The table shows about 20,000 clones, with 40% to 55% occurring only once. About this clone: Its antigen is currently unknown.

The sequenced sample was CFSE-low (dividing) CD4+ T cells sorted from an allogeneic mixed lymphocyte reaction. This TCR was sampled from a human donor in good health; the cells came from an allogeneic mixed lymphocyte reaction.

This CDR3 is CASSSPGRDYEQYF. In nucleotides, the CDR3 is TGCGCCAGCAGCTCCCCGGGGCGGGACTACGAGCAGTACTTC. This rearrangement joins TRBV5-1 to TRBJ2-7, with D possibly TRBD2 on 6 matching bases. Trimming pared 3 bases from V and 3 bases from J, leaving 13 bases between. Germline loops: CDR1 SGHRS, CDR2 YFSETQ. The CDR3 spans 14 residues.